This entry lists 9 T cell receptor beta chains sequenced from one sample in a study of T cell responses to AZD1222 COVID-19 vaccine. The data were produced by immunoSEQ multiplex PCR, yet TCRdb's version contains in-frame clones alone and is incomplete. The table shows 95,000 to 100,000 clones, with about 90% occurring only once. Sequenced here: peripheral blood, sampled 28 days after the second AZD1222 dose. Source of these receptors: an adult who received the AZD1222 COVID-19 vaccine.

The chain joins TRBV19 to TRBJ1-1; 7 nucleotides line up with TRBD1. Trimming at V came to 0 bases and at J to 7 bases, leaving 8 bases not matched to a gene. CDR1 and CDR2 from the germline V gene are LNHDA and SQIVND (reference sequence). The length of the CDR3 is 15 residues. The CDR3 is CASSIDRTGEYEAFF. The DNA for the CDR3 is TGTGCCAGTAGTATAGACAGGACAGGAGAATATGAAGCTTTCTTT.

The CDR3 DNA follows: TGTGCCAGCAGTGAGGGGACAGGAAGGCCCCAGCATTTT. Encoded protein: CASSEGTGRPQHF. The V call is TRBV2, the J call TRBJ1-5; 8 nucleotides agree with TRBD1. Losses at the gene ends were 3 bases for V and 9 bases for J; bases not matched to a gene: 4. Per germline, CDR1 SNHLY and CDR2 FYNNEI. This CDR3 contains 13 residues.

CDR3 region: CASSRTGTGDNEQFF. CDR3 nucleotides: TGTGCCAGCAGCCGGACCGGGACAGGGGACAATGAGCAGTTCTTC. The V and J genes are TRBV5-4 and TRBJ2-1, with TRBD1 identical over 10 bases. CDR1 and CDR2 (germline): SGHNT, YYREEE (reference sequence). The CDR3 runs 15 residues. V dropped 4 bases and J dropped 5; count of bases not matched to a gene: 6.

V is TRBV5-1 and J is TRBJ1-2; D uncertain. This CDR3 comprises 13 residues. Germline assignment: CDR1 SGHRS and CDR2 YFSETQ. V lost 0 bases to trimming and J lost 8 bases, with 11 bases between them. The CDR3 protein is CASSLVGLEGYTF. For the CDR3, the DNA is TGCGCCAGCAGCTTGGTCGGTCTGGAAGGCTACACCTTC. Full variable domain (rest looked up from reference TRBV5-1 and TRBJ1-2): KAGVTQTPRYLIKTRGQQVTLSCSPISGHRSVSWYQQTPGQGLQFLFEYFSETQRNKGNFPGRFSGRQFSNSRSEMNVSTLELGDSALYLCASSLVGLEGYTFGSGTRLTVV.

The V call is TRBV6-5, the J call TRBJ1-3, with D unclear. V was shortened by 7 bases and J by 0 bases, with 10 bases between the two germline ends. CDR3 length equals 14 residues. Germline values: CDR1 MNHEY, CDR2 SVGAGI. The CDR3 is CASMASGSGNTIYF. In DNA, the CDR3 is TGTGCCAGCATGGCCTCTGGCTCTGGAAACACCATATATTTT.

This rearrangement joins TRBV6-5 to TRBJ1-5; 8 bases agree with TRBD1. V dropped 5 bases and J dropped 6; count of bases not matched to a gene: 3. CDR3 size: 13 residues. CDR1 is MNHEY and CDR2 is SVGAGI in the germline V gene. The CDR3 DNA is TGTGCCAGCAGTCGACAGGGGTCTCAGCCCCAGCATTTT. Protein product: CASSRQGSQPQHF.

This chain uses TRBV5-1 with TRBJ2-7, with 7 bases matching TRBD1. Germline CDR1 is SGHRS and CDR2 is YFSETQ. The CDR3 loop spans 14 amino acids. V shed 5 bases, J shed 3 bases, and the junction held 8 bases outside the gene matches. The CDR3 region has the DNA TGCGCCAGCAGTTCTCCGACAGGGCTCTACGAGCAGTACTTC. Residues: CASSSPTGLYEQYF.

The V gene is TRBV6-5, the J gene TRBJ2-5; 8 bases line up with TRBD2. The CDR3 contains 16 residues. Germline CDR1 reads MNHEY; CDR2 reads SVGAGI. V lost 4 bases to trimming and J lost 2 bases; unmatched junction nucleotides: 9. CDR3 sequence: CASSLSGASGQETQYF. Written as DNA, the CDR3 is TGTGCCAGCAGTTTGAGTGGGGCTAGCGGGCAAGAGACCCAGTACTTC.

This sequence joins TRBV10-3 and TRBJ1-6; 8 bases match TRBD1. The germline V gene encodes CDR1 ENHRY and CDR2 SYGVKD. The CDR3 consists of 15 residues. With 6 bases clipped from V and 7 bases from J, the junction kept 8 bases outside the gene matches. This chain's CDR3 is CAIRAEQGDNSPLHF. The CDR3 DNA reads TGTGCCATCAGGGCTGAACAGGGGGACAATTCACCCCTCCACTTT.